This paragraph covers one T cell receptor (beta chain) sequence. One end of the junction fails to match germline, which may point to a read error. This CDR3 spans 13 amino acids. Germline loops: CDR1 MGHRA, CDR2 YSYEKL. This sample was taken from a study of cytomegalovirus exposure and HLA in healthy donors. All donors participated as healthy donors of bone marrow. PCR involved 60 Vbeta and 13 Jbeta primers. Clones were sequenced by immunoSEQ multiplex PCR, and TCRdb holds only the in-frame ones, with some missing. The table lists 150,000 to 200,000 clones, roughly 87% of them singletons. The clonotype originates from a girl less than two years old in good health and CMV-seronegative. The sample comprised PBMCs. The chain employs TRBV4-1 and TRBJ1-1, with a possible D match to TRBD1 (5 bases). DNA of the CDR3: TGCGCCAGCAGCCAGAGCATCGGGTGCGGGGGGAGTTTT. Amino acid sequence: CASSQSIGCGGSF.